This T cell receptor (beta chain) is from a study of T-cell reconstitution after alpha-beta-depleted transplantation in children. TCRbeta library construction was performed incorporating unique molecular identifiers. TCRdb re-derived calls from the PCR reads in MiXCR, one entry per CDR3 protein. This sample yields 90,000 to 100,000 distinct CDR3 sequences, of which 9% to 15% are seen a single time; approximately 15% belongs to the top ten. CDR3 size: 15 residues. Germline lookup yields CDR1 SGHTA and CDR2 FQGTGA. V lost 2 bases and J lost 3, with 10 bases in between. This clonotype was counted a few times.

The sequence was obtained from a human donor who donated a stem cell graft to a child with inherited bone marrow failure. The rearrangement joins TRBV7-3 to TRBJ2-2; D call uncertain. The starting material was PBMCs from the stem cell graft donor, obtained from the stem cell graft. CDR3 DNA: TGTGCCAGCAGCTTAGGGTCCGCCTACACCGGGGAGCTGTTTTTT. This translates into CASSLGSAYTGELFF.